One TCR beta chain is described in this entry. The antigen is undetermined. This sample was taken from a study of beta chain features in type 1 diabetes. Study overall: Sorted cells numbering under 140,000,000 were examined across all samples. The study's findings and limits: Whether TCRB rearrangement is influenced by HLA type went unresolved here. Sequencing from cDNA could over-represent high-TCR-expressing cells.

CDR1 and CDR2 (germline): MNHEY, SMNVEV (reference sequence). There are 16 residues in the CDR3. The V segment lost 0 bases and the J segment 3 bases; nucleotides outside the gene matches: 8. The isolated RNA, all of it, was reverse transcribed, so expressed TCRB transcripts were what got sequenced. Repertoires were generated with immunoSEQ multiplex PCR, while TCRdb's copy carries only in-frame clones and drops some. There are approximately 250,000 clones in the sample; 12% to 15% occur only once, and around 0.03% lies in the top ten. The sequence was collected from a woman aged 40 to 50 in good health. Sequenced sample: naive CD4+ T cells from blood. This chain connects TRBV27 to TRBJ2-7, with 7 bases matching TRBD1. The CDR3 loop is CASSLSRGLGGYEQYF. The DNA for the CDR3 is TGTGCCAGCAGTTTATCGAGGGGGCTAGGGGGCTACGAGCAGTACTTC.